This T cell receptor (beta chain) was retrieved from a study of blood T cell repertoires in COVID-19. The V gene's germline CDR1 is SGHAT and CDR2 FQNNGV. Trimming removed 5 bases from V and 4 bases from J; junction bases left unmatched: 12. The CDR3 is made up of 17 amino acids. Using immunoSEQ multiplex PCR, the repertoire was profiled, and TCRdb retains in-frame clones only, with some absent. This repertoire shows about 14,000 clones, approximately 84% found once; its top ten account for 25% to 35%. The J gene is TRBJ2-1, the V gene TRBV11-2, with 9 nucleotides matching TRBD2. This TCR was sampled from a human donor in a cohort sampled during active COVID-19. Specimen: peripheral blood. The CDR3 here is CASSLRTSVDEYNEQFF. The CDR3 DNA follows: TGTGCCAGCAGCCTTCGGACTAGCGTTGACGAGTACAATGAGCAGTTCTTC. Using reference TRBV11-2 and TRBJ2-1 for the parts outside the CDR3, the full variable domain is EAGVAQSPRYKIIEKRQSVAFWCNPISGHATLYWYQQILGQGPKLLIQFQNNGVVDDSQLPKDRFSAERLKGVDSTLKIQPAKLEDSAVYLCASSLRTSVDEYNEQFFGPGTRLTVL.